These 7 T cell receptor beta chains originate from one sample sequenced in a study of beta chain features in type 1 diabetes. Study results and limitations: Patients with Type 1 diabetes showed moderately but significantly shorter TCRB CDR3s in all four CD4+ subsets.

Sequenced material consisted of expressed TCRB transcripts (all of the isolated RNA was reverse transcribed). Clones were read by immunoSEQ multiplex PCR, and TCRdb kept only the in-frame ones, dropping some. Seen here are some 250,000 clones, approximately 15% observed once, and the top ten hold almost 0.02%. For these TCRs, the target antigens are not known. Sequenced input: naive CD4+ T cells from blood. These receptors all stem from a man aged 25-40 years with type 1 diabetes.

The chain's CDR3 is CASSLERETQYF. DNA of the CDR3: TGTGCCAGCAGCTTAGAGAGGGAGACCCAGTACTTC. V gene TRBV11-2 combines with J gene TRBJ2-5; D unclear. The CDR3 has 12 amino acids. Between the trimmed V and J ends, which lost 0 bases and 5 bases, there was a span of 4 bases. Germline CDR1 reads SGHAT; CDR2 reads FQNNGV.

This chain connects TRBV5-1 to TRBJ2-7; D remains ambiguous. The V end lost 0 bases, the J end lost 1 base, and 11 bases lay between the germline ends. The CDR3 spans 15 residues. In germline, CDR1 is SGHRS, CDR2 YFSETQ. The CDR3 spells CASSLVGAPSYEQYF. CDR3 nucleotide sequence: TGCGCCAGCAGCTTGGTCGGAGCCCCTTCCTACGAGCAGTACTTC.

This clone came up a few times. This rearrangement joins TRBV18 to TRBJ2-3; TRBD1 agrees at 7 bases. With 1 base clipped from V and 6 bases from J, the junction kept 1 base outside the gene matches. The germline V gene encodes CDR1 KGHSH and CDR2 LQKENI. CDR3 length equals 13 residues. The CDR3 DNA reads as TGTGCCAGCTCACCACTACAGGGGGATACGCAGTATTTT. The encoded protein is CASSPLQGDTQYF.

The gene calls are TRBV5-4 and TRBJ2-3; D gene uncertain. The CDR3 consists of 12 residues. The germline V gene has CDR1 SGHNT and CDR2 YYREEE (reference sequence). V was shortened by 3 bases and J by 4 bases, with 6 bases between the two germline ends. CDR3 bases: TGTGCCAGCAGCTCCTCGGCAGATACGCAGTATTTT. Protein product: CASSSSADTQYF.

This clone was picked up a small number of times. The gene calls are TRBV6-4 and TRBJ1-2; no clear D gene. V was shortened by 5 bases and J by 8 bases, with 9 bases between the two germline ends. From germline, CDR1 is MRHNA and CDR2 SNTAGT. The CDR3 runs 11 residues. CDR3 sequence (DNA): TGTGCCAGCAGTTCACTAGGAGGCTACACCTTC. Translated: CASSSLGGYTF.

This clone came up a few times. The chain uses TRBV5-4 and TRBJ2-3; 7 bases align to TRBD1. Germline V gives CDR1 SGHNT, CDR2 YYREEE (reference sequence). V dropped 5 bases and J dropped 0; count of bases not matched to a gene: 9. The CDR3 contains 16 residues. In DNA form, the CDR3 reads TGTGCCAGCAGTGACAAGGGGGCCCCTAGCACAGATACGCAGTATTTT. Protein: CASSDKGAPSTDTQYF.

This clone has just a few counts. The chain has TRBV6-5 and TRBJ2-2, with a possible D match to TRBD2 (5 bases). Deletions cut 0 bases from V and 1 base from J, with 6 bases between. The CDR3 sequence is 15 residues long. From germline, CDR1 is MNHEY and CDR2 SVGAGI. The CDR3 loop is CASSYSGENTGELFF. CDR3 in DNA: TGTGCCAGCAGTTACTCGGGAGAGAACACCGGGGAGCTGTTTTTT.